One TCR beta chain is described in this entry. Its specificity is not known. The CDR3 has 15 residues. V was shortened by 5 bases and J by 1 base, with 15 bases between the two germline ends. The V gene's germline CDR1 is LNHNV and CDR2 YYDKDF (reference sequence). TCRdb re-called the RT-PCR reads through MiXCR, storing one row per CDR3 protein. The sample carries roughly 520,000 distinct CDR3 sequences, around 25% recorded once. The data are from a study of response to subunit inactivated influenza vaccine. Whole-study findings and limits: A suggestion made by the authors is that each seasonal influenza vaccination recruits few new T cells.

The chain recombines TRBV15 with TRBJ2-7, with D maybe TRBD1 (5 bases). The sequence derives from a man aged 50-59 years who received an inactivated influenza vaccine. Sequencing was performed on CD4+ T cells sorted from PBMCs, taken more than 4 days after vaccination. CDR3 region: CATSPPQGNSYEQYF. The CDR3 DNA follows: TGTGCCACCAGCCCCCCGCAGGGCAATTCCTACGAGCAGTACTTC.